This is a list of T cell receptor beta chains from one sample in a study of blood T cell repertoires in COVID-19. The table came from immunoSEQ multiplex PCR; TCRdb's copy has only in-frame clones and leaves some out. The data contain about 140,000 clones, 70% to 90% of them seen just once; the ten biggest clones take up approximately 10%. Sequenced input: peripheral blood. The receptor set was obtained from an elderly woman with acute or convalescent COVID-19. The CDR3 runs from the conserved cysteine through the conserved F or W. The D gene is left open where the match is weak. Clone size is not always given. Where it is, it says once, few, many or a class for expanded clones.

size,V,J,D,DNA,CDR3
NA,TRBV3-1/TRBV3-2,TRBJ1-1,NA,TGTGCCAGCAGCCGGAGCCAGAGGAACACTGAAGCTTTCTTT,CASSRSQRNTEAFF
NA,TRBV7-8,TRBJ2-7,TRBD1,TGTGCCAGCAGCTTCGGACAGGGTATCTACGAGCAGTACTTC,CASSFGQGIYEQYF
NA,TRBV2,TRBJ1-2,NA,TGTGCCAGCAGTGAACAGAATGCCTTGTCCTATGGCTACACCTTC,CASSEQNALSYGYTF
NA,TRBV19,TRBJ2-1,TRBD2,TGTGCCAGCAATAGCGGGGGATTATACAATGAGCAGTTCTTC,CASNSGGLYNEQFF
NA,TRBV3-1/TRBV3-2,TRBJ2-2,NA,TGTGCCAGCACCCCCAAAAACGGAGCCGGGGAGCTGTTTTTT,CASTPKNGAGELFF
NA,TRBV28,TRBJ1-2,NA,TGTGCCAGCAGCAATCAGAGGTACTATGGCTACACCTTC,CASSNQRYYGYTF
NA,TRBV19,TRBJ2-1,NA,TGTGCCAGTAGTATAGATCGGGGGAGGCATGAGCAGTTCTTC,CASSIDRGRHEQFF
NA,TRBV7-2,TRBJ2-7,NA,TGTGCCAGCAGCCCCACAATCATTCCCTACGAGCAGTACTTC,CASSPTIIPYEQYF
NA,TRBV4-2,TRBJ1-6,NA,TGTGCCAGCAACCGGGGGGGGGATAGCTCCTATAATTCACCCCTCCACTTT,CASNRGGDSSYNSPLHF
NA,TRBV5-1,TRBJ1-6,TRBD1,TGCGCCAGCAGCTTCCCAGGGGGCGATTCACCCCTCCACTTT,CASSFPGGDSPLHF
NA,TRBV28,TRBJ2-7,TRBD1,TGTGCCAGCAGTTCCCTGGGACAGGCGATTCCCTACGAGCAGTACTTC,CASSSLGQAIPYEQYF
NA,TRBV4-1,TRBJ1-4,NA,TGCGCCAGCAGCCAAACTCTACTCCAGGGTACTAATGAAAAACTGTTTTTT,CASSQTLLQGTNEKLFF
once,TRBV4-2,TRBJ2-3,TRBD2,TGTGCCAGCAGCAAAGGACTAGCGGCTAGCACAGATACGCAGTATTTT,CASSKGLAASTDTQYF
NA,TRBV9,TRBJ1-1,NA,TGTGCCAGCAGTGAACAGGGCACTGAAGCTTTCTTT,CASSEQGTEAFF
NA,TRBV11-3,TRBJ2-3,TRBD1,TGTGCCAGCAGCTTAGGGACAGGGCAGGTAGATACGCAGTATTTT,CASSLGTGQVDTQYF
NA,TRBV5-4,TRBJ2-1,TRBD2,TGTGCCAGCAGCTTGGGAACGTCGGGCGGGGGGGCCGGTGAGCAGTTCTTC,CASSLGTSGGGAGEQFF
few,TRBV18,TRBJ2-3,NA,TGTGCCAGCTCACAAGCTAGCACAGATACGCAGTATTTT,CASSQASTDTQYF
NA,TRBV19,TRBJ1-2,NA,TGTGCCAGTAGCTTCAAAGGGACTTTCTATGGCTACACCTTC,CASSFKGTFYGYTF
NA,TRBV27,TRBJ1-4,NA,TGTGCCAGCAGTTTGATAACAGGCGGGGGCAGTGGGGAAAAACTGTTTTTT,CASSLITGGGSGEKLFF
NA,TRBV5-1,TRBJ2-4,TRBD1,TGCGCCAGCAGCTTACAGGGGGCGGAAAACATTCAGTACTTC,CASSLQGAENIQYF
NA,TRBV6-4,TRBJ2-1,TRBD2,TGTGCCAGCAGTGACTCGGGGAGGGGTTCCTACAATGAGCAGTTCTTC,CASSDSGRGSYNEQFF
few,TRBV7-8,TRBJ2-7,NA,TGTGCCAGCAGCTTCGGCACACAGGAGACATCCTACGAGCAGTACTTC,CASSFGTQETSYEQYF
NA,TRBV7-6,TRBJ1-1,NA,TGTGCCAGCAGTTCGTTACAGGGATACACTGAAGCTTTCTTT,CASSSLQGYTEAFF